This passage covers 9 T cell receptor beta chains from one sample sequenced in a study of blood T cell repertoires in COVID-19. Profiling relied on immunoSEQ multiplex PCR, and the TCRdb table lists in-frame clones only, not all of them. The sample has about 130,000 clones, under 90% seen once. Material for sequencing was peripheral blood. The source of these receptors is a human donor in a cohort sampled during active COVID-19.

At least ten counts were recorded for this clone. This sequence joins TRBV5-1 and TRBJ1-1; a possible D gene is TRBD1 (5 bases). The CDR3 length is 13 residues. Between the trimmed V and J ends, which lost 4 bases and 8 bases, there was a span of 15 bases. From germline, CDR1 is SGHRS and CDR2 YFSETQ. The CDR3 protein is CASSPDSTAEAFF. In DNA form, the CDR3 reads TGCGCCAGCAGCCCCGATTCGACAGCAGAAGCTTTCTTT.

This clone showed up just once. The rearrangement joins TRBV5-1 to TRBJ1-2; 8 nucleotides agree with TRBD1. Germline assignment: CDR1 SGHRS and CDR2 YFSETQ. The CDR3 loop spans 14 amino acids. J gave up 5 bases and V 6 bases, and 9 bases lay outside the gene matches. The CDR3 sequence: CASNPGQAYYGYTF. Written as DNA, the CDR3 is TGCGCCAGCAACCCGGGACAGGCTTATTATGGCTACACCTTC.

This sequence joins TRBV5-4 and TRBJ2-1; 11 nucleotides line up with TRBD1. The junction had 5 bases not matched to a gene; V was cut back by 6 bases and J by 3 bases. The CDR3 loop spans 15 amino acids. Germline CDR1 and CDR2: SGHNT and YYREEE (reference sequence). In nucleotides, the CDR3 is TGTGCCAGCACTCGGGGACAGGGGGTCTACAATGAGCAGTTCTTC. Translated, it gives CASTRGQGVYNEQFF.

Only one count was recorded for this clone. CDR3 sequence: CATSESTGERVGELFF. As DNA, the CDR3 is TGTGCCACCAGTGAATCAACAGGGGAGAGGGTCGGGGAGCTGTTTTTT. This chain connects TRBV24-1 to TRBJ2-2, with 7 bases matching TRBD1. After removal of 4 bases from V and 7 bases from J, the junction contained 11 bases not matched to a gene. This CDR3 contains 16 residues. The germline gives CDR1 KGHDR, CDR2 SFDVKD.

V usage is TRBV5-6 and J usage is TRBJ2-2; 8 bases agree with TRBD2. With 0 bases clipped from V and 5 bases from J, the junction kept 6 bases outside the gene matches. The CDR3 has 16 amino acids. The germline gives CDR1 SGHDT, CDR2 YYEEEE. The DNA for the CDR3 is TGTGCCAGCAGCTTGGAGGTAGCGGGAAGAACCGGGGAGCTGTTTTTT. Translation: CASSLEVAGRTGELFF.

This chain links TRBV19 with TRBJ2-1; perhaps TRBD2 as D (6 bases). Trimming took off 10 bases at V and 0 bases at J, with 16 bases between the two ends. Germline-derived CDR1 and CDR2 are LNHDA and SQIVND (reference sequence). This CDR3 contains 15 residues. CDR3 nucleotides: TGTGCCACAAATCCGAGGGACTTCTCCTACAATGAGCAGTTCTTC. Its protein product is CATNPRDFSYNEQFF.

In its sample, this clone was seen once. The chain carries TRBV24-1 and TRBJ2-6, with a weak D call TRBD1 (5 bases). This CDR3 is 15 amino acids long. CDR1 and CDR2 (germline): KGHDR, SFDVKD. The ends were cut back, 4 bases at V and 1 base at J, with 7 bases in the middle. This CDR3 is CATSDPGSGANVLTF. Written as DNA, the CDR3 is TGTGCCACCAGTGACCCAGGGTCTGGGGCCAACGTCCTGACTTTC.

The chain uses TRBV6-5 and TRBJ1-1; unclear D gene. CDR1 MNHEY and CDR2 SVGAGI come from the germline V gene. This CDR3 is built from 12 residues. Trimming took off 6 bases at V and 4 bases at J, with 9 bases between the two ends. The CDR3: CASSPGSTEAFF. The DNA for the CDR3 is TGTGCCAGCAGCCCGGGTAGCACTGAAGCTTTCTTT.

V usage is TRBV19 and J usage is TRBJ2-1; the D is unclear. Germline V gene lookup returns CDR1 LNHDA and CDR2 SQIVND (reference sequence). With 5 bases removed from V and 6 bases from J, the gap between germline ends came to 17 bases. The CDR3 runs to 15 residues. The CDR3: CASSLVSVGSNEQFF. CDR3 sequence (DNA): TGTGCCAGTAGTCTCGTGAGCGTCGGATCCAATGAGCAGTTCTTC.